Listed below are T cell receptor beta chains from one sample, sequenced in a study of blood T cell repertoires in COVID-19. Assay used: immunoSEQ multiplex PCR; TCRdb lists only in-frame clones, some missing. The sample lists some 200,000 clones, about 79% occurring once. Input material: peripheral blood. Receptors were obtained from a human donor in a cohort sampled during active COVID-19. Both conserved end residues are part of each CDR3. D genes are given only for firm matches. Clone size is not always given. Where it is, it says once, few, many or a class for expanded clones.

CDR3aa: CASSQAPGHYEQYF; CDR3nt: TGTGCCAGCAGCCAGGCCCCAGGGCACTACGAGCAGTACTTC; v_gene: TRBV3-1/TRBV3-2; j_gene: TRBJ2-7; len: 14; abundance: -; d_gene: -
CDR3aa: CASSAPTGSTQYF; CDR3nt: TGTGCCAGCAGTGCCCCTACGGGGAGTACGCAGTATTTT; v_gene: TRBV25-1; j_gene: TRBJ2-3; len: 13; abundance: -; d_gene: -
CDR3aa: CASRSDRQAFF; CDR3nt: TGTGCCAGCAGATCGGACAGACAAGCTTTCTTT; v_gene: TRBV7-8; j_gene: TRBJ1-1; len: 11; abundance: -; d_gene: -
CDR3aa: CASSGHVTPYGYTF; CDR3nt: TGCGCCAGCAGCGGACACGTAACCCCCTATGGCTACACCTTC; v_gene: TRBV5-1; j_gene: TRBJ1-2; len: 14; abundance: -; d_gene: -
CDR3aa: CASSRQGGSYEQYF; CDR3nt: TGTGCCAGCAGCAGACAGGGAGGCTCCTACGAGCAGTACTTC; v_gene: TRBV2; j_gene: TRBJ2-7; len: 14; abundance: -; d_gene: -
CDR3aa: CASSPGLGGSKTQYF; CDR3nt: TGTGCCAGCAGCCCCGGACTAGGAGGTAGCAAGACCCAGTACTTC; v_gene: TRBV5-4; j_gene: TRBJ2-5; len: 15; abundance: -; d_gene: TRBD2
CDR3aa: CASSLGLAGYNEQFF; CDR3nt: TGTGCCAGCAGCTTGGGCCTAGCCGGATACAATGAGCAGTTCTTC; v_gene: TRBV5-5; j_gene: TRBJ2-1; len: 15; abundance: -; d_gene: -
CDR3aa: CASSLGASDVGEQYF; CDR3nt: TGTGCCAGCAGTTTGGGGGCCTCCGACGTGGGCGAGCAGTACTTC; v_gene: TRBV28; j_gene: TRBJ2-7; len: 15; abundance: -; d_gene: -
CDR3aa: CASSSSSYEQYF; CDR3nt: TGTGCCAGCAGTTCCAGCTCCTACGAGCAGTACTTC; v_gene: TRBV27; j_gene: TRBJ2-7; len: 12; abundance: -; d_gene: -
CDR3aa: CASSFHSGTNTGELFF; CDR3nt: TGTGCCAGCAGTTTTCACAGCGGCACGAACACCGGGGAGCTGTTTTTT; v_gene: TRBV27; j_gene: TRBJ2-2; len: 16; abundance: -; d_gene: -
CDR3aa: CASSGQGTDTQYF; CDR3nt: TGTGCCAGCAGTGGACAGGGCACAGATACGCAGTATTTT; v_gene: TRBV25-1; j_gene: TRBJ2-3; len: 13; abundance: -; d_gene: -
CDR3aa: CSVSGTNQPQHF; CDR3nt: TGCAGCGTTTCGGGTACAAATCAGCCCCAGCATTTT; v_gene: TRBV29-1; j_gene: TRBJ1-5; len: 12; abundance: -; d_gene: -
CDR3aa: CASSRDSSPNQPQHF; CDR3nt: TGCGCCAGCAGTAGGGACAGTTCCCCCAATCAGCCCCAGCATTTT; v_gene: TRBV5-1; j_gene: TRBJ1-5; len: 15; abundance: once; d_gene: TRBD1
CDR3aa: CASKPGQSYEQYF; CDR3nt: TGTGCCAGCAAACCGGGACAGAGCTACGAGCAGTACTTC; v_gene: TRBV27; j_gene: TRBJ2-7; len: 13; abundance: once; d_gene: TRBD1
CDR3aa: CASSRGLGDVNEQYF; CDR3nt: TGTGCCAGCAGTAGGGGACTGGGGGACGTGAACGAGCAGTACTTC; v_gene: TRBV25-1; j_gene: TRBJ2-7; len: 15; abundance: many; d_gene: -
CDR3aa: CATSDFGLAGGGNEQFF; CDR3nt: TGTGCCACCAGTGATTTTGGCCTAGCGGGAGGAGGTAATGAGCAGTTCTTC; v_gene: TRBV24-1; j_gene: TRBJ2-1; len: 17; abundance: -; d_gene: TRBD2
CDR3aa: CASSLAGLAGYNEQFF; CDR3nt: TGTGCCAGCAGCTTGGCGGGACTAGCGGGCTACAATGAGCAGTTCTTC; v_gene: TRBV5-6; j_gene: TRBJ2-1; len: 16; abundance: -; d_gene: TRBD2
CDR3aa: CASSEGSGALHEQYF; CDR3nt: TGTGCCAGCAGTGAAGGAAGCGGGGCTCTCCACGAGCAGTACTTC; v_gene: TRBV2; j_gene: TRBJ2-7; len: 15; abundance: -; d_gene: TRBD2
CDR3aa: CASSRVEERPFF; CDR3nt: TGTGCCAGCAGCCGAGTAGAAGAGAGGCCTTTCTTT; v_gene: TRBV5-5; j_gene: TRBJ1-1; len: 12; abundance: -; d_gene: -
CDR3aa: CATSDPGQGAYEQYF; CDR3nt: TGTGCCACCAGTGACCCCGGACAGGGGGCTTACGAGCAGTACTTC; v_gene: TRBV24-1; j_gene: TRBJ2-7; len: 15; abundance: -; d_gene: TRBD1
CDR3aa: CASGWPQHF; CDR3nt: TGTGCCAGTGGCTGGCCCCAGCATTTT; v_gene: TRBV19; j_gene: TRBJ1-5; len: 9; abundance: -; d_gene: -
CDR3aa: CASSPATGQGFYEQYF; CDR3nt: TGTGCCAGCAGTCCCGCCACTGGACAGGGTTTCTACGAGCAGTACTTC; v_gene: TRBV28; j_gene: TRBJ2-7; len: 16; abundance: -; d_gene: TRBD1
CDR3aa: CASSAGGSYEQYF; CDR3nt: TGTGCCAGCAGCGCGGGCGGATCCTACGAGCAGTACTTC; v_gene: TRBV5-6; j_gene: TRBJ2-7; len: 13; abundance: -; d_gene: -
CDR3aa: CASSHDSGSSYEQYF; CDR3nt: TGTGCCAGCAGCCACGATAGCGGAAGCTCCTACGAGCAGTACTTC; v_gene: TRBV7-2; j_gene: TRBJ2-7; len: 15; abundance: few; d_gene: -
CDR3aa: CASSHVPTWGYTF; CDR3nt: TGTGCCAGCAGCCACGTACCGACTTGGGGCTACACCTTC; v_gene: TRBV3-1/TRBV3-2; j_gene: TRBJ1-2; len: 13; abundance: -; d_gene: -
CDR3aa: CSAFFGGELFF; CDR3nt: TGCAGCGCCTTTTTCGGCGGGGAGCTGTTTTTT; v_gene: TRBV29-1; j_gene: TRBJ2-2; len: 11; abundance: once; d_gene: -
CDR3aa: CASSRSYNSPLHF; CDR3nt: TGTGCCAGCAGCCGTTCGTATAATTCACCCCTCCACTTT; v_gene: TRBV7-9; j_gene: TRBJ1-6; len: 13; abundance: -; d_gene: -
CDR3aa: CASSYSSGTGGYEQYF; CDR3nt: TGTGCCAGCAGTTACTCATCCGGGACGGGGGGCTACGAGCAGTACTTC; v_gene: TRBV6-5; j_gene: TRBJ2-7; len: 16; abundance: -; d_gene: TRBD2
CDR3aa: CAISESLAGGPNGELFF; CDR3nt: TGTGCCATCAGTGAGTCCCTAGCGGGAGGGCCAAACGGGGAGCTGTTTTTT; v_gene: TRBV10-3; j_gene: TRBJ2-2; len: 17; abundance: -; d_gene: TRBD2
CDR3aa: CASSEGAGAGENEQFF; CDR3nt: TGTGCCAGCAGCGAGGGAGCGGGAGCCGGGGAAAATGAGCAGTTCTTC; v_gene: TRBV9; j_gene: TRBJ2-1; len: 16; abundance: -; d_gene: TRBD2
CDR3aa: CASSFFLSSARGPDTQYF; CDR3nt: TGTGCCAGCAGTTTCTTCCTCTCTAGCGCGAGGGGCCCAGATACGCAGTATTTT; v_gene: TRBV28; j_gene: TRBJ2-3; len: 18; abundance: -; d_gene: -
CDR3aa: CASSVALSRDTSNYGYTF; CDR3nt: TGTGCCAGCAGCGTAGCCTTAAGTCGGGACACCTCTAACTATGGCTACACCTTC; v_gene: TRBV9; j_gene: TRBJ1-2; len: 18; abundance: -; d_gene: -
CDR3aa: CASSLAGTGGREQYF; CDR3nt: TGTGCCAGCAGTTTAGCCGGGACAGGGGGACGCGAGCAGTACTTC; v_gene: TRBV27; j_gene: TRBJ2-7; len: 15; abundance: -; d_gene: TRBD1
CDR3aa: CASSFTGGPPYEQYF; CDR3nt: TGCGCCAGCAGCTTTACGGGAGGGCCTCCCTACGAGCAGTACTTC; v_gene: TRBV5-1; j_gene: TRBJ2-7; len: 15; abundance: -; d_gene: TRBD2
CDR3aa: CASSQDEGRYSGNTIYF; CDR3nt: TGCGCCAGCAGCCAAGATGAGGGCAGATACTCTGGAAACACCATATATTTT; v_gene: TRBV4-1; j_gene: TRBJ1-3; len: 17; abundance: -; d_gene: -
CDR3aa: CASSLVFSGRETQYF; CDR3nt: TGTGCCAGCAGCTTAGTTTTTAGCGGGAGGGAGACCCAGTACTTC; v_gene: TRBV7-2; j_gene: TRBJ2-5; len: 15; abundance: -; d_gene: TRBD2
CDR3aa: CASSQEGGNYGYTF; CDR3nt: TGTGCCAGCAGCCAAGAGGGAGGGAACTATGGCTACACCTTC; v_gene: TRBV4-2; j_gene: TRBJ1-2; len: 14; abundance: -; d_gene: -
CDR3aa: CASSRTVGGHRGLNTEAFF; CDR3nt: TGTGCCAGCTCACGCACCGTCGGAGGACACAGGGGCTTAAACACTGAAGCTTTCTTT; v_gene: TRBV18; j_gene: TRBJ1-1; len: 19; abundance: -; d_gene: TRBD1
CDR3aa: CASSLASNYEQYF; CDR3nt: TGTGCCAGCAGCTTAGCGAGTAACTACGAGCAGTACTTC; v_gene: TRBV7-2; j_gene: TRBJ2-7; len: 13; abundance: -; d_gene: -
CDR3aa: CASSLGASAPLREQFF; CDR3nt: TGCGCCAGCAGCTTGGGGGCTAGCGCCCCTCTACGTGAGCAGTTCTTC; v_gene: TRBV5-1; j_gene: TRBJ2-1; len: 16; abundance: -; d_gene: -
CDR3aa: CASSFLGGGNQPQHF; CDR3nt: TGTGCCAGCAGTTTTTTGGGAGGGGGTAATCAGCCCCAGCATTTT; v_gene: TRBV27; j_gene: TRBJ1-5; len: 15; abundance: -; d_gene: -
CDR3aa: CASSKGAVYGYTF; CDR3nt: TGTGCCAGCAGCAAAGGGGCCGTCTATGGCTACACCTTC; v_gene: TRBV21-1; j_gene: TRBJ1-2; len: 13; abundance: -; d_gene: -
CDR3aa: CASSLGSGSSYNEQFF; CDR3nt: TGTGCCAGCAGCTTAGGAAGCGGGAGCTCCTACAATGAGCAGTTCTTC; v_gene: TRBV7-2; j_gene: TRBJ2-1; len: 16; abundance: -; d_gene: TRBD2
CDR3aa: CAAGTFANTEAFF; CDR3nt: TGTGCCGCTGGGACTTTTGCTAACACTGAAGCTTTCTTT; v_gene: TRBV19; j_gene: TRBJ1-1; len: 13; abundance: once; d_gene: -
CDR3aa: CATSRGIAGGPGELFF; CDR3nt: TGTGCCACCAGCAGAGGAATAGCGGGAGGCCCCGGGGAGCTGTTTTTT; v_gene: TRBV15; j_gene: TRBJ2-2; len: 16; abundance: once; d_gene: TRBD2
CDR3aa: CASSFLSYNSPLHF; CDR3nt: TGTGCCAGCAGCTTCTTATCCTATAATTCACCCCTCCACTTT; v_gene: TRBV7-9; j_gene: TRBJ1-6; len: 14; abundance: -; d_gene: -
CDR3aa: CASTLTSSYNEQFF; CDR3nt: TGTGCCAGCACCCTAACTAGCTCCTACAATGAGCAGTTCTTC; v_gene: TRBV28; j_gene: TRBJ2-1; len: 14; abundance: -; d_gene: -
CDR3aa: CASSEGLAGGSSYNEQFF; CDR3nt: TGTGCCAGCAGCGAGGGACTAGCGGGAGGAAGCTCCTACAATGAGCAGTTCTTC; v_gene: TRBV14; j_gene: TRBJ2-1; len: 18; abundance: -; d_gene: TRBD2
CDR3aa: CASSQGIRSGGEQYF; CDR3nt: TGTGCCAGCAGCCAAGGTATCCGATCCGGGGGCGAGCAGTACTTC; v_gene: TRBV4-2; j_gene: TRBJ2-7; len: 15; abundance: once; d_gene: -
CDR3aa: CASRTGGTGELFF; CDR3nt: TGTGCCAGCAGGACAGGGGGAACCGGGGAGCTGTTTTTT; v_gene: TRBV28; j_gene: TRBJ2-2; len: 13; abundance: -; d_gene: TRBD1
CDR3aa: CATTTEWGQTNTEAFF; CDR3nt: TGTGCCACCACCACAGAGTGGGGACAGACTAACACTGAAGCTTTCTTT; v_gene: TRBV15; j_gene: TRBJ1-1; len: 16; abundance: -; d_gene: TRBD1
CDR3aa: CASSIGVGELFF; CDR3nt: TGTGCCAGCAGCATAGGAGTCGGGGAGCTGTTTTTT; v_gene: TRBV7-9; j_gene: TRBJ2-2; len: 12; abundance: -; d_gene: -